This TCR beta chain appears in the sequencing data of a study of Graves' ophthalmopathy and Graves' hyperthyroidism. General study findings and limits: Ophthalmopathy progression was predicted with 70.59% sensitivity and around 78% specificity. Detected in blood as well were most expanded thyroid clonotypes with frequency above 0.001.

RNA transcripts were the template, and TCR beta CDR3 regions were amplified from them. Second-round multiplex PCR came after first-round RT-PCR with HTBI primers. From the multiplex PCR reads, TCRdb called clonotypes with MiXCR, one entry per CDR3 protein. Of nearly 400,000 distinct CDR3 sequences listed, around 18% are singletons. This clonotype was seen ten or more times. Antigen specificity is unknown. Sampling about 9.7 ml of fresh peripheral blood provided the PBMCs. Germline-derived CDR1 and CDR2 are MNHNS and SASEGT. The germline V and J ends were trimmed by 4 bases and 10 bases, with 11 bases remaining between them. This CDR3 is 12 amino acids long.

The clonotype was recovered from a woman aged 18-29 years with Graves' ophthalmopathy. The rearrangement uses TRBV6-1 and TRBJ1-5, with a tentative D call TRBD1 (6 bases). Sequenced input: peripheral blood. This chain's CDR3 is CASSAPGGPQHF. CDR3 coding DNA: TGTGCCAGCAGTGCCCCTGGGGGCCCCCAGCATTTT.